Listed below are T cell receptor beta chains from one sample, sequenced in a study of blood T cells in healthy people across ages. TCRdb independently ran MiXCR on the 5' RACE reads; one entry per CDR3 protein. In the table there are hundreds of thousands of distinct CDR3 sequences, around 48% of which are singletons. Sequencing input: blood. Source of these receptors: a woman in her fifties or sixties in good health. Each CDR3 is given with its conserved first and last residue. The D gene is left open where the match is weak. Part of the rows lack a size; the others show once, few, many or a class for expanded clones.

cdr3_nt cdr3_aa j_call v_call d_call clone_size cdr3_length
TGTGCCACCCGAACAGGGAAGGAGAGTGAAAAACTGTTTTTT CATRTGKESEKLFF TRBJ1-4 TRBV10-3 . . 14
TGTGCCAGTAGTATCGCGGGAGGGGTCTACAATGAGCAGTTCTTC CASSIAGGVYNEQFF TRBJ2-1 TRBV19 TRBD2 . 15
TGTGCCAGCAGCCAAGTAGGGACAGGCGAGCAGTACTTC CASSQVGTGEQYF TRBJ2-7 TRBV3-1 TRBD1 . 13
TGCAGTGCCCAAGCCGGGACTAGCGCATCCTACAATGAGCAGTTCTTC CSAQAGTSASYNEQFF TRBJ2-1 TRBV20-1 TRBD2 few 16
TGTGCCAGCAGCCTCAGCGGGAGTAAGGCAGATACGCAGTATTTT CASSLSGSKADTQYF TRBJ2-3 TRBV6-6 TRBD2 . 15
TGCAGCGTTCGAAAGGCGCCAGATATGCAGTATTTT CSVRKAPDMQYF TRBJ2-3 TRBV29-1 . . 12
TGTGCCAGCAGTCCCCCGGTAGGATCGGTGTTCTTC CASSPPVGSVFF TRBJ2-1 TRBV28 . few 12
TGTGCCAGCAGCCGGGGAGGGACAGGGACCTATGGCTACACCTTC CASSRGGTGTYGYTF TRBJ1-2 TRBV7-2 TRBD1 few 15
TGCGCCAGCAGCTTGGTACCAGGGGCCGGGGAGCTGTTTTTT CASSLVPGAGELFF TRBJ2-2 TRBV5-1 . few 14
TGCGCCAGCAGCCTAGGACAGCACTACGAGCAGTACTTC CASSLGQHYEQYF TRBJ2-7 TRBV4-3 . many 13
TGCAGTGCTAGATTAGCGGGGCAAAGCACAGATACGCAGTATTTT CSARLAGQSTDTQYF TRBJ2-3 TRBV20-1 TRBD2 . 15
TGTGCCAGCAGCTTAAGGAGGACAGAAACTGAAGCTTTCTTT CASSLRRTETEAFF TRBJ1-1 TRBV7-2 . . 14
TGTGCCAGCAGTTTAAGGACCTTGGGGATTGAGCAGTTCTTC CASSLRTLGIEQFF TRBJ2-1 TRBV28 . . 14
TGTGCCAACAGACAGGAGCAGAATTCACCCCTCCACTTT CANRQEQNSPLHF TRBJ1-6 TRBV2 . few 13
TGTGCCAGGGGGGACAGGGACACCTTC CARGDRDTF TRBJ1-2 TRBV19 TRBD1 . 9
TGCAGTGCTAATCGGCCCTCGAACACCGGGGAGCTGTTTTTT CSANRPSNTGELFF TRBJ2-2 TRBV20-1 . many 14
TGTGCCAGCAGTTCGGGAGCGGGAAAAGTAACAGATACGCAGTATTTT CASSSGAGKVTDTQYF TRBJ2-3 TRBV6-2/TRBV6-3 TRBD2 . 16
TGTGCCAGCAGCTCCTCCACCGACAGGGGGCCCTACGAGCAGTACTTC CASSSSTDRGPYEQYF TRBJ2-7 TRBV7-9 TRBD1 . 16
TGCAGTGCCCAAGGACAGGTCTATAGCAATCAGCCCCAGCATTTT CSAQGQVYSNQPQHF TRBJ1-5 TRBV20-1 TRBD1 . 15
TGTGCCATCAGTGATTCGGACAGTCAAGAGACCCAGTACTTC CAISDSDSQETQYF TRBJ2-5 TRBV10-3 . . 14
TGTGCCACTCGACAACCGAGCTCCTACAATGAGCAGTTCTTC CATRQPSSYNEQFF TRBJ2-1 TRBV10-3 . . 14
TGCAGCGTTAACGGAGGGACTAGCGGGGGTCCCTACGAGCAGTACTTC CSVNGGTSGGPYEQYF TRBJ2-7 TRBV29-1 TRBD2 many 16
TGCAGTGCTAGATACAATGAGCAGTTCTTC CSARYNEQFF TRBJ2-1 TRBV20-1 . . 10
TGTGCCATCAGTGAAGGGAGTACCGGGGCCAACGTCCTGACTTTC CAISEGSTGANVLTF TRBJ2-6 TRBV10-3 . . 15
TGTGCCATCTTAGCGGGGGATGAGCAGTTCTTC CAILAGDEQFF TRBJ2-1 TRBV4-2 TRBD2 . 11
TGTGCCAGCAGCTTGCGCACTAGCGGGAGAGAGACCCAGTACTTC CASSLRTSGRETQYF TRBJ2-5 TRBV11-2 TRBD2 few 15
TGTGCCAGCAGCTTAAGTGAGGAACAGGGACAACCTTTT CASSLSEEQGQPF TRBJ1-4 TRBV7-2 . . 13
TGTGCCAGCTCACCACCGAAGTTAGGCGCTGAAGCTTTCTTT CASSPPKLGAEAFF TRBJ1-1 TRBV18 . . 14
TGTGCCAGCAGTCCAGGGGACGTGAGTGGCTACACCTTC CASSPGDVSGYTF TRBJ1-2 TRBV12-3/TRBV12-4 . . 13
TGCGCCAGCAGCCAAGACGAGCAAGAGACCCAGTACTTC CASSQDEQETQYF TRBJ2-5 TRBV4-3 . few 13
TGTGCCAGCAGCCGAAGGGAGGACACTGAAGCTTTCTTT CASSRREDTEAFF TRBJ1-1 TRBV3-1 . . 13
TGTGCCAGCAGGGGCAGGATTCTAAGGCAGCCCCAGCATTTT CASRGRILRQPQHF TRBJ1-5 TRBV2 . . 14